The rows below give T cell receptor beta chains drawn from one sample of a study of T cells in Graves' hyperthyroidism and ophthalmopathy. TCRdb re-analysed the multiplex PCR reads in MiXCR, keeping a single row per CDR3 protein. The sample consists of about 400,000 distinct CDR3 sequences, over 11% of them appearing once. The sample comprised blood. Receptors were obtained from a man in his fifties or sixties with Graves' ophthalmopathy. Both conserved end residues are part of each CDR3. D genes are given only for firm matches. Not every row has a clone size; where given, it reads once, few, many or a size class.

J gene: TRBJ2-1; V gene: TRBV14; D gene: .; clone size: .; CDR3 DNA: TGTGCCAGCAGCCAAGGGAGTTGGGATGAGCAGTTCTTC; CDR3 protein: CASSQGSWDEQFF
J gene: TRBJ2-7; V gene: TRBV6-2/TRBV6-3; D gene: .; clone size: few; CDR3 DNA: TGTGCCAGCACTCCCGGACGGGCGGGCTACGAGCAGTACTTC; CDR3 protein: CASTPGRAGYEQYF
J gene: TRBJ1-1; V gene: TRBV18; D gene: TRBD1; clone size: many; CDR3 DNA: TGTGCCAGCTCACCACTTCAATGGACAGGACACACTGAAGCTTTCTTT; CDR3 protein: CASSPLQWTGHTEAFF
J gene: TRBJ2-1; V gene: TRBV7-9; D gene: .; clone size: .; CDR3 DNA: TGTGCCAGCAGGCGGGACCAGCCCGAGCAGTTCTTC; CDR3 protein: CASRRDQPEQFF
J gene: TRBJ2-3; V gene: TRBV5-1; D gene: TRBD2; clone size: .; CDR3 DNA: TGCGCCAGCAGCTTGGGTGGGACTAGCGGGAGAGATACGCAGTATTTT; CDR3 protein: CASSLGGTSGRDTQYF
J gene: TRBJ1-1; V gene: TRBV3-1; D gene: .; clone size: many; CDR3 DNA: TGTGCCAGCAGCCCCCGACACTATAACACTGAAGCTTTCTTT; CDR3 protein: CASSPRHYNTEAFF
J gene: TRBJ2-2; V gene: TRBV6-2/TRBV6-3; D gene: .; clone size: .; CDR3 DNA: TGTGCCAGCAGTTATATTGGGAACACCGGGGAGCTGTTTTTT; CDR3 protein: CASSYIGNTGELFF
J gene: TRBJ1-1; V gene: TRBV6-6; D gene: .; clone size: many; CDR3 DNA: TGTGCCAGCAGTTACTCTGGGGCTTTCACTGAAGCTTTCTTT; CDR3 protein: CASSYSGAFTEAFF
J gene: TRBJ2-3; V gene: TRBV30; D gene: TRBD1; clone size: many; CDR3 DNA: TGTGCCTGGTCCCGGAAGGGGGCTGGAACAGATACGCAGTATTTT; CDR3 protein: CAWSRKGAGTDTQYF
J gene: TRBJ1-2; V gene: TRBV12-3/TRBV12-4; D gene: TRBD1; clone size: many; CDR3 DNA: TGTGCCAGCAGTTTGCTAGGGGGCGCTGGGGGCTACACCTTC; CDR3 protein: CASSLLGGAGGYTF
J gene: TRBJ1-6; V gene: TRBV20-1; D gene: .; clone size: few; CDR3 DNA: TGCAGCATTCAGGGGCGATCCTATAATTCACCCCTCCACTTT; CDR3 protein: CSIQGRSYNSPLHF
J gene: TRBJ2-3; V gene: TRBV29-1; D gene: TRBD2; clone size: many; CDR3 DNA: TGCAGCGTTGCCGGGACTAGAGCAGATACGCAGTATTTT; CDR3 protein: CSVAGTRADTQYF
J gene: TRBJ1-5; V gene: TRBV3-1; D gene: .; clone size: many; CDR3 DNA: TGTGCCAGCAGCCAAGGAAGTCAGCCCCAGCATTTT; CDR3 protein: CASSQGSQPQHF
J gene: TRBJ2-4; V gene: TRBV5-6; D gene: TRBD2; clone size: .; CDR3 DNA: TGTGCCAGCAGCGAACTATCCCCCGGGCGGGAGGCCAAAAACATTCAGTACTTC; CDR3 protein: CASSELSPGREAKNIQYF
J gene: TRBJ1-4; V gene: TRBV5-1; D gene: .; clone size: .; CDR3 DNA: TGCGCCAGCACCCCCGGGGATGAAAAACTGTTTTTT; CDR3 protein: CASTPGDEKLFF
J gene: TRBJ2-1; V gene: TRBV7-8; D gene: .; clone size: many; CDR3 DNA: TGTGCCAGCATCATGGGGCCTCTCAACAATGAGCAGTTCTTC; CDR3 protein: CASIMGPLNNEQFF
J gene: TRBJ2-1; V gene: TRBV24-1; D gene: TRBD2; clone size: .; CDR3 DNA: TGTGCCACCAGTGTGGGGCCCCGCCAGCGGGGCTCCTACAATGAGCAGTTCTTC; CDR3 protein: CATSVGPRQRGSYNEQFF
J gene: TRBJ2-1; V gene: TRBV20-1; D gene: .; clone size: .; CDR3 DNA: TGCAGTGCCGAGCCAGAGCAGGTGGGCTACAATGAGCAGTTCTTC; CDR3 protein: CSAEPEQVGYNEQFF
J gene: TRBJ1-4; V gene: TRBV7-9; D gene: TRBD1; clone size: .; CDR3 DNA: TGTGCCAGCAGCTCCAATCCGGGACAGGAATGGTCTCTAACTAATGGAAAACTGTTTTTT; CDR3 protein: CASSSNPGQEWSLTNGKLFF
J gene: TRBJ1-2; V gene: TRBV12-3/TRBV12-4; D gene: .; clone size: few; CDR3 DNA: TGTGCCAGCAGTTTAAGGGCCCCCCCCCTATCTGGCTACACCTTC; CDR3 protein: CASSLRAPPLSGYTF
J gene: TRBJ2-5; V gene: TRBV6-1; D gene: TRBD1; clone size: many; CDR3 DNA: TGTGCCAGCAGTGATGGACAGGGGAGAGGCGAGACCCAGTACTTC; CDR3 protein: CASSDGQGRGETQYF
J gene: TRBJ1-1; V gene: TRBV19; D gene: .; clone size: few; CDR3 DNA: TGTGCCAGTACCTATCGGTCAGGGCCCCTTAGGGCTGAAGCTTTCTTT; CDR3 protein: CASTYRSGPLRAEAFF
J gene: TRBJ2-5; V gene: TRBV12-3/TRBV12-4; D gene: .; clone size: few; CDR3 DNA: TGTGCCAGCAGTCTGTACGACGAGACCCAGTACTTC; CDR3 protein: CASSLYDETQYF
J gene: TRBJ2-1; V gene: TRBV9; D gene: TRBD1; clone size: .; CDR3 DNA: TGTGCCACCAGTGAACATGCCCGGGACAGGGGCTCTGAGCAGTTCTTC; CDR3 protein: CATSEHARDRGSEQFF
J gene: TRBJ1-1; V gene: TRBV7-9; D gene: TRBD1; clone size: many; CDR3 DNA: TGTGCCAGCAGCTTAGCTACAGGGGTATCGGGGACTGAAGCTTTCTTT; CDR3 protein: CASSLATGVSGTEAFF
J gene: TRBJ1-1; V gene: TRBV10-2; D gene: TRBD1; clone size: many; CDR3 DNA: TGCGCCAGCAGTGAGTGGGGGACAGGGTTGCGGAACACTGAAGCTTTCTTT; CDR3 protein: CASSEWGTGLRNTEAFF
J gene: TRBJ2-1; V gene: TRBV5-6; D gene: TRBD1; clone size: many; CDR3 DNA: TGTGCCAGCAGCTCCAGGGACAGTTACAATGAGCAGTTCTTC; CDR3 protein: CASSSRDSYNEQFF
J gene: TRBJ2-7; V gene: TRBV10-2; D gene: TRBD2; clone size: .; CDR3 DNA: TGCGCCAGTTCGAATCCTAGCGGCCGTAGCGAGCAGTACTTC; CDR3 protein: CASSNPSGRSEQYF
J gene: TRBJ2-5; V gene: TRBV28; D gene: TRBD1; clone size: many; CDR3 DNA: TGTGCCAGCAGTTTTTCAGGGGGCAGGAAGACCCAGTACTTC; CDR3 protein: CASSFSGGRKTQYF
J gene: TRBJ1-5; V gene: TRBV19; D gene: .; clone size: .; CDR3 DNA: TGTGCCAGTAGTAGAACCACAGGAAATAGCAATCAGCCCCAGCATTTT; CDR3 protein: CASSRTTGNSNQPQHF
J gene: TRBJ2-2; V gene: TRBV20-1; D gene: .; clone size: many; CDR3 DNA: TGCAGTGCTAGGGAGGGGGCGTATTCCAGGGAGCTGTTTTTT; CDR3 protein: CSAREGAYSRELFF
J gene: TRBJ2-1; V gene: TRBV27; D gene: TRBD2; clone size: many; CDR3 DNA: TGTGCCAGCAGTTCTTGGACTAGCGGAGATAATGAGCAGTTCTTC; CDR3 protein: CASSSWTSGDNEQFF
J gene: TRBJ2-7; V gene: TRBV15; D gene: .; clone size: many; CDR3 DNA: TGTGCCACCAGCAGAGATCCTACTTCCTACGAGCAGTACTTC; CDR3 protein: CATSRDPTSYEQYF
J gene: TRBJ1-1; V gene: TRBV29-1; D gene: .; clone size: .; CDR3 DNA: TGCAGCGTTGAAGGTCACCTTGGGGGTGAAGCTTTCTTT; CDR3 protein: CSVEGHLGGEAFF
J gene: TRBJ2-1; V gene: TRBV29-1; D gene: TRBD1; clone size: few; CDR3 DNA: TGCAGCGTTGGGATTGGACAGGGAGAGCAGTTCTTC; CDR3 protein: CSVGIGQGEQFF
J gene: TRBJ1-2; V gene: TRBV7-9; D gene: TRBD1; clone size: many; CDR3 DNA: TGTGCCAGCAGCCCCGACAGGGTTTCCTATGGCTACACCTTC; CDR3 protein: CASSPDRVSYGYTF
J gene: TRBJ2-5; V gene: TRBV2; D gene: .; clone size: many; CDR3 DNA: TGTGCCAGCAGTGGGGACTCCCGACGAGAGACCCAGTACTTC; CDR3 protein: CASSGDSRRETQYF
J gene: TRBJ2-7; V gene: TRBV12-3/TRBV12-4; D gene: .; clone size: many; CDR3 DNA: TGTGCCAGCAGTGCAACAAGGACCTACGAGCAGTACTTC; CDR3 protein: CASSATRTYEQYF
J gene: TRBJ2-3; V gene: TRBV14; D gene: .; clone size: few; CDR3 DNA: TGTGCCAGCAGCCTTTCAAGCGGAAGCACAGATACGCAGTATTTT; CDR3 protein: CASSLSSGSTDTQYF
J gene: TRBJ1-1; V gene: TRBV6-1; D gene: TRBD1; clone size: many; CDR3 DNA: TGTGCCAGCATTTGGACAGGGAGCGCGGGCACTGAAGCTTTCTTT; CDR3 protein: CASIWTGSAGTEAFF
J gene: TRBJ2-1; V gene: TRBV10-1; D gene: TRBD2; clone size: many; CDR3 DNA: TGCGCCAGCAGCAAACTAGCGGGAGGCCCTAATGAGCAGTTCTTC; CDR3 protein: CASSKLAGGPNEQFF
J gene: TRBJ2-7; V gene: TRBV20-1; D gene: TRBD1; clone size: many; CDR3 DNA: TGCAGTGCTAGAGGGGACAGGTGGGAGCAGTACTTC; CDR3 protein: CSARGDRWEQYF